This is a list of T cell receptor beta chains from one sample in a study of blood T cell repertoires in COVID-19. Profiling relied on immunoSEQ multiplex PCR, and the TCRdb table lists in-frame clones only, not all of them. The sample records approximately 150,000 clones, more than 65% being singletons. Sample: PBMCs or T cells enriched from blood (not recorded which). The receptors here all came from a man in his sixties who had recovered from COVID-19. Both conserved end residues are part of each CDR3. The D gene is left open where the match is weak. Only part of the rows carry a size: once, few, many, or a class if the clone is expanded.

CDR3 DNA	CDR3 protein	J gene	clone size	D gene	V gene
TGTGCCAGTACCCCTCCAGGAGGGATTGGAAACACCATATATTTT	CASTPPGGIGNTIYF	TRBJ1-3	-	-	TRBV19
TGTGCCAGCAGCCCTCAACTAGCGGCTAGCACAGATACGCAGTATTTT	CASSPQLAASTDTQYF	TRBJ2-3	few	TRBD2	TRBV7-3
TGTGCCAGCAGCTTAGGGGCTGTGAACACTGAAGCTTTCTTT	CASSLGAVNTEAFF	TRBJ1-1	-	-	TRBV7-2
TGTGCCAGCAGTACCCCTTTGACAGGGGGGGACTCACCCCTCCACTTT	CASSTPLTGGDSPLHF	TRBJ1-6	-	TRBD1	TRBV28
TGTGCCAGCAGCTTAGGAAGGGGGGGCATGCGGGAAGAGACCCAGTACTTC	CASSLGRGGMREETQYF	TRBJ2-5	-	-	TRBV7-9
TGTGCCAGCAGTTGGGGACAGGCCAAAAACATTCAGTACTTC	CASSWGQAKNIQYF	TRBJ2-4	-	TRBD1	TRBV6-6
TGTGCCAGCAGCCCGGGAGCGAACACTGAAGCTTTCTTT	CASSPGANTEAFF	TRBJ1-1	-	-	TRBV11-3
TGTGCCTGCCAAGAGGGGACAGGCCAAGAGACCCAGTACTTC	CACQEGTGQETQYF	TRBJ2-5	-	TRBD1	TRBV7-9
TGCGCCAGCAGCACAGGGACCACCGGGGAGCTGTTTTTT	CASSTGTTGELFF	TRBJ2-2	-	-	TRBV4-1
TGTGCCAGCAGTAATCAAAACAGGGGTATCTACGAGCAGTACTTC	CASSNQNRGIYEQYF	TRBJ2-7	-	TRBD1	TRBV27
TGTGCCAGCAGGCGTGGGACAGCCTACGAGCAGTACTTC	CASRRGTAYEQYF	TRBJ2-7	-	TRBD1	TRBV6-5
TGTGCCAGCAAAGCGGGAGGGCCGGGAGAGACCCAGTACTTC	CASKAGGPGETQYF	TRBJ2-5	-	TRBD2	TRBV6-5
TGTGCCAGCAGCTTACCCGCCACAGGGCGGGAGCAGTTCTTC	CASSLPATGREQFF	TRBJ2-1	-	-	TRBV7-9
TGTGCCAGCAGTCCGAGGTGGGAGCAGTACTTC	CASSPRWEQYF	TRBJ2-7	-	-	TRBV6-6
TGTGCCAGCAGTTTGAAGTTACAGGGACCATGGGCCCAGTACTTC	CASSLKLQGPWAQYF	TRBJ2-5	-	-	TRBV28
TGTGCCATCAGTACGACGCGGACTAGCGGGACCTACGAGCAGTACTTC	CAISTTRTSGTYEQYF	TRBJ2-7	once	TRBD2	TRBV10-3
TGTGCCAGCAGCGTAGGGGGACAGGGGGTTGGTTCACCCCTCCACTTT	CASSVGGQGVGSPLHF	TRBJ1-6	medium-sized	TRBD1	TRBV9
TGCAGCGTTGAAAAGGAGTTACAGGGGTCTGTCGGCTACACCTTC	CSVEKELQGSVGYTF	TRBJ1-2	once	TRBD1	TRBV29-1
TGTGCCAGCAGTCGGACAGGGGGCTCCTACAATGAGCAGTTCTTC	CASSRTGGSYNEQFF	TRBJ2-1	-	TRBD1	TRBV6-5
TGTGCCAGTAGTGACAGGGGAGGAGAGACCCAGTACTTC	CASSDRGGETQYF	TRBJ2-5	-	TRBD1	TRBV19
TGTGCCAGCAGTCCGGTCGGGGGGTCCTACGAGCAGTACTTC	CASSPVGGSYEQYF	TRBJ2-7	few	TRBD2	TRBV28
TGCGCCAGCAGTCAGGCGGTGGGGCCACCAGGACGCGAGCAGTACTTC	CASSQAVGPPGREQYF	TRBJ2-7	-	-	TRBV5-1
TGTGCCAGCAGCCCGGGGACACATAATGGCTACACCTTC	CASSPGTHNGYTF	TRBJ1-2	-	-	TRBV3-1/TRBV3-2
TGTGCCAGCAGCTCGATTACAGGGGTTGCCACTGAAGCTTTCTTT	CASSSITGVATEAFF	TRBJ1-1	-	TRBD1	TRBV11-2
TGTGCCAGCAGTGAAGCGAGGACTAGGGAGGATACGCAGTATTTT	CASSEARTREDTQYF	TRBJ2-3	-	TRBD2	TRBV2
TGTGCCATCAGCCGAGGGAGGGCCGATCGGACTATTCCTAACTATGGCTACACCTTC	CAISRGRADRTIPNYGYTF	TRBJ1-2	once	-	TRBV10-3
TGTGCCAGCAGCTTTGGCGGGACCCCAATTGATGAGCAGTTCTTC	CASSFGGTPIDEQFF	TRBJ2-1	-	-	TRBV7-3
TGTGCCAGCAGCTGGACCTCGGGACAGGGGGCAATGTTCGAGCAGTACTTC	CASSWTSGQGAMFEQYF	TRBJ2-7	-	TRBD1	TRBV5-4
TGTGCCAGTAGTATAGCTAGTAACCCCTACAATGAGCAGTTCTTC	CASSIASNPYNEQFF	TRBJ2-1	-	-	TRBV19
TGCGCCAGCACCCACGTACGGGGGAGCAACACTGAAGCTTTCTTT	CASTHVRGSNTEAFF	TRBJ1-1	-	-	TRBV5-1
TGCAGTGCTAGTTTAACCAGAGGTGGTCAGCCCCAGCATTTT	CSASLTRGGQPQHF	TRBJ1-5	-	-	TRBV20-1
TGTGCCAGCAGCCATCAGACAGGGATCTCCTACGAGCAGTACTTC	CASSHQTGISYEQYF	TRBJ2-7	-	TRBD1	TRBV7-2
TGTGCCAGCAGTGAATGGACCGGGACAGCCACGTATAGCAATCAGCCCCAGCATTTT	CASSEWTGTATYSNQPQHF	TRBJ1-5	-	TRBD1	TRBV2
TGCGCCAGCAGCTTACGTACTGGGGCCCGATTGACCGGGGAGCTGTTTTTT	CASSLRTGARLTGELFF	TRBJ2-2	-	-	TRBV5-1
TGCGCCAGCAGCCAAGTGCCCATGGGGCCAGGGGCGTCCTACGAGCAGTACTTC	CASSQVPMGPGASYEQYF	TRBJ2-7	-	-	TRBV4-1
TGTGCCAGCAGCCGCCAGGGGGCGACGACTGAAGCTTTCTTT	CASSRQGATTEAFF	TRBJ1-1	once	TRBD1	TRBV11-2
TGTGCCAGCATTACAGGGGCGGACACTGAAGCTTTCTTT	CASITGADTEAFF	TRBJ1-1	few	TRBD1	TRBV2
TGTGCCAGCAGCGACAGAGGTCCCCCCCATGAGCAGTTCTTC	CASSDRGPPHEQFF	TRBJ2-1	-	-	TRBV2
TGTGCCATCAGTGAGGACAGCGGGAGGGTCGTGGGGCAGCAGTTCTTC	CAISEDSGRVVGQQFF	TRBJ2-1	-	TRBD2	TRBV10-3
TGTGCCAGCAGTTTCCCCGGACAGGGCGGCCAGCCCCAGCATTTT	CASSFPGQGGQPQHF	TRBJ1-5	-	TRBD1	TRBV28